The 19 T cell receptor beta chains in this list originate from one sample, sequenced in a study of T cell repertoires in cytomegalovirus infection. From the reads, TCRdb called clonotypes with MiXCR, one entry per CDR3 protein. Of 900,000 to 950,000 distinct CDR3 sequences detected, approximately 32% appear once; the ten largest clones hold around 15%. The antigens these receptors bind are not known. Sample: cultured CD8+ T cells from PBMCs, taken from culture after CMV antigen stimulation. These receptor sequences come from a human donor in good health (CMV status not recorded). Some clones in this sample may be carry-over from other donors' samples.

This clonotype was seen a handful of times. This rearrangement joins TRBV28 to TRBJ1-3; 8 bases map to TRBD1. This CDR3 has 14 amino acids. Germline values: CDR1 MDHEN, CDR2 SYDVKM. The V segment lost 7 bases and the J segment 11 bases; nucleotides outside the gene matches: 13. Here the CDR3 DNA reads TGTGCCAGCACCCCAGGGGGCAAGGGAACCTCCATATATTTT. Translation gives CASTPGGKGTSIYF.

On this clonotype itself: Since a much larger clone is just one base distant, this may be a read error. This sequence joins TRBV7-2 and TRBJ1-6; D unresolved. Looked up from germline, CDR1 is SGHTA and CDR2 is FQGNSA. The CDR3 length is 13 residues. The CDR3 loop reads CASSFTANSPPHF. The CDR3 region has the DNA TGTGCCAGCAGCTTTACAGCAAATTCACCCCCCCACTTT.

The chain has TRBV15 and TRBJ2-2; D gene uncertain. The germline V gene has CDR1 LNHNV and CDR2 YYDKDF (reference sequence). CDR3 length equals 15 residues. Trimming stripped 5 bases from V and 0 bases from J, with 10 bases between. The CDR3, as DNA: TGTGCCACCAGCGGCACGAGGACGAACACCGGGGAGCTGTTTTTT. Protein: CATSGTRTNTGELFF.

The table lists this clonotype with many counts. The chain recombines TRBV7-8 with TRBJ2-1; 12 bases agree with TRBD2. The V and J ends lost 5 bases and 4 bases, in that order; junction bases with no gene match: 6. CDR3 size: 16 residues. CDR1 is SGHVS, CDR2 FQNEAQ, per germline. The CDR3 coding sequence is TGTGCCAGCAGCCCCCGACTAGCGGGGGCGTACAATGAGCAGTTCTTC. It codes for CASSPRLAGAYNEQFF.

This clonotype was counted only a few times. J is TRBJ2-1 and V is TRBV6-5, with D tentatively TRBD1 or TRBD2 (5 bases each). V lost 2 bases and J lost 5, with 13 bases in between. The germline V gene encodes CDR1 MNHEY and CDR2 SVGAGI. The CDR3 length is 15 residues. The CDR3 DNA is TGTGCCAGCAGTTACCGCAGGGAGAAGAACAATGAGCAGTTCTTC. Protein sequence: CASSYRREKNNEQFF.

This clonotype has a single count. The CDR3 DNA follows: TGTGCCAGCAGCCCTCCCGCTAGCGGGGGTTACAATGAGCAGTTCTTC. Amino acid sequence: CASSPPASGGYNEQFF. This rearrangement joins TRBV7-9 to TRBJ2-1, with TRBD2 matching 10 bases. The CDR3 length is 16 residues. Germline CDR1 is SEHNR and CDR2 is FQNEAQ (reference sequence). V was pared by 5 bases and J by 4 bases, with 8 bases of the junction left unmatched.

In this sample, this clonotype turned up a few times. This sequence joins TRBV4-1 and TRBJ2-2; weak D call: TRBD2 (7 bases). Trimming removed 4 bases from V and 6 bases from J, with 12 bases in between. Germline CDR1 reads MGHRA; CDR2 reads YSYEKL. This CDR3 contains 14 residues. The CDR3 is CASSLTGGPGELFF. The CDR3 DNA sequence: TGCGCCAGCAGCCTCACGGGGGGCCCCGGGGAGCTGTTTTTT.

This chain links TRBV7-9 with TRBJ1-5, with TRBD1 identical over 11 bases. This CDR3 spans 14 amino acids. CDR1 is SEHNR, CDR2 FQNEAQ, per germline (reference sequence). Unmatched junction bases numbered 3, after V lost 6 bases and J lost 5 bases. Written as DNA, the CDR3 is TGTGCCAGCAGGGGACAGGGGGTCGATCAGCCCCAGCATTTT. Translating it yields CASRGQGVDQPQHF.

The V gene is TRBV6-1, the J gene TRBJ2-3, with 11 bases that match TRBD2. The germline V gene encodes CDR1 MNHNS and CDR2 SASEGT. V gave up 6 bases and J gave up 2 bases; unmatched junction bases: 19. The length of the CDR3 is 20 residues. CDR3 nucleotides: TGTGCCAGCAGCTACGGTCTAGCGGGGGGTGGTGGAGTTTTCACAGATACGCAGTATTTT. It yields the protein CASSYGLAGGGGVFTDTQYF.

This chain joins TRBV12-3 or TRBV12-4 and TRBJ2-1; weak D call: TRBD1 (6 bases). V gave up 6 bases and J gave up 8 bases, with 20 bases separating them. CDR3 length: 15 residues. The chain's CDR3 is CASRGNRDPSYEQFF. As DNA, the CDR3 is TGTGCCAGCAGGGGGAACAGGGACCCCTCGTATGAGCAGTTCTTC.

On this clonotype: One end of the junction does not line up with germline, which may come from a read error. The V and J genes are TRBV6-6 and TRBJ1-6, with D perhaps TRBD1 (6 bases). Germline CDR1 MNHNY, CDR2 SVGAGI (reference sequence). CDR3 length: 16 amino acids. Here the CDR3 reads CVSTLQGGMYNSPLHF. The CDR3 nucleotides are TGTGTCAGCACCCTACAGGGAGGGATGTATAATTCACCCCTCCACTTT.

The genes are TRBV6-8 and TRBJ2-2; maybe TRBD1 (5 bases). Germline CDR1 reads MNHGY; CDR2 reads SAAAGT. V was shortened by 0 bases and J by 0 bases, with 20 bases between the two germline ends. The CDR3 sequence is 20 residues long. CDR3 in amino acids: CASSYSMIRVEITNTGELFF. CDR3 coding DNA: TGTGCCAGCAGTTACTCGATGATCAGGGTTGAGATCACGAACACCGGGGAGCTGTTTTTT.

This chain uses TRBV27 with TRBJ2-5; possible D gene TRBD1, 5 bases. Germline values: CDR1 MNHEY, CDR2 SMNVEV (reference sequence). This CDR3 has 14 amino acids. Trimming stripped 4 bases from V and 5 bases from J, with 14 bases between. The CDR3 reads CASSYLRSGETQYF. The CDR3 region has the DNA TGTGCCAGCAGTTACCTGCGGTCAGGGGAGACCCAGTACTTC.

This clonotype was seen a few times. V and J are TRBV15 and TRBJ2-1, with D unresolved. The ends were cut back, 0 bases at V and 1 base at J, with 10 bases in the middle. Germline CDR1 LNHNV, CDR2 YYDKDF (reference sequence). This CDR3 is 16 amino acids long. The CDR3 protein is CATSRDPIPSYNEQFF. CDR3 coding DNA: TGTGCCACCAGCAGAGATCCGATCCCATCCTACAATGAGCAGTTCTTC.

The V and J genes are TRBV15 and TRBJ1-2; D unclear. The CDR3 runs to 17 residues. The V and J ends lost 0 bases and 3 bases respectively, with 17 bases between them. CDR1 and CDR2 from the germline V gene are LNHNV and YYDKDF (reference sequence). CDR3 region: CATSRDYGISLDYGYTF. CDR3 DNA: TGTGCCACCAGCAGAGATTACGGCATTTCCTTGGACTATGGCTACACCTTC.

Here the CDR3 reads CASSLGDSMEQFF. As DNA, the CDR3 is TGTGCCAGCAGTTTGGGGGACTCTATGGAGCAGTTCTTC. The chain recombines TRBV27 with TRBJ2-1; TRBD2 might be the D (6 bases). Trimming removed 3 bases at V and 10 bases at J, with 13 bases between. Germline-derived CDR1 and CDR2 are MNHEY and SMNVEV (reference sequence). There are 13 residues in the CDR3.

The table lists this clonotype with many counts. The V and J genes are TRBV7-8 and TRBJ2-1; no clear D gene. V was cut by 0 bases and J by 6 bases, with 9 bases left in between. CDR3 size: 14 residues. In germline, CDR1 is SGHVS, CDR2 FQNEAQ. The CDR3 DNA reads TGTGCCAGCAGCTTAGCGGTCTCGCCCAATGAGCAGTTCTTC. Its protein is CASSLAVSPNEQFF.

The sample holds a few counts of this clonotype. V and J are TRBV28 and TRBJ1-5; D possibly corresponds to TRBD1 (5 bases). The germline V gene has CDR1 MDHEN and CDR2 SYDVKM. The ends were cut back, 2 bases at V and 6 bases at J, with 14 bases in the middle. The CDR3 extends over 15 amino acids. CDR3: CASSLRRGLGQPQHF. CDR3 bases: TGTGCCAGCAGTTTACGGAGGGGCTTGGGTCAGCCCCAGCATTTT.

V and J are TRBV18 and TRBJ1-5; D gene unclear. The germline V gene encodes CDR1 KGHSH and CDR2 LQKENI. Trimming removed 8 bases at V and 0 bases at J, with 14 bases between. This CDR3 contains 15 residues. CDR3 residues: CASAREGSSNQPQHF. As DNA, the CDR3 is TGTGCCAGCGCTAGGGAAGGCAGTAGCAATCAGCCCCAGCATTTT.